This TCR beta chain was sequenced in a study of OX40 agonist ivuxolimab in advanced cancers. Notes on the study in general: Among expanded peripheral T cells, antigen specificity went undetermined.

On cycle 4 day 1 and cycle 7 day 1, as well as at baseline, blood was sampled. Produced via immunoSEQ multiplex PCR; TCRdb's table is partial and in-frame only. The sample contains tens of thousands of clones, around 87% of which appear only once. As to this clone: What it binds is unknown.

CDR1 and CDR2 from the germline V gene are MNHEY and SVGAGI. The germline V and J ends were trimmed by 6 bases and 0 bases, with 13 bases remaining between them. This CDR3 has 15 amino acids. The clonotype was recovered from an adult with an advanced solid tumor such as melanoma, head and neck, liver or kidney cancer. Sequences were derived from CD4+ or CD8+ T cells sorted from blood, sampled in a trial of the OX40 agonist ivuxolimab. The chain combines TRBV6-5 with TRBJ2-3; D may correspond to TRBD1 or TRBD2 (5 bases each). The CDR3 loop is CASSRWGTSTDTQYF. The CDR3 DNA is TGTGCCAGCAGCCGCTGGGGGACGAGCACAGATACGCAGTATTTT.